Presented here are 25 T cell receptor beta chains from one specimen sequenced in a study of cytomegalovirus exposure and HLA in healthy donors. Measured with immunoSEQ multiplex PCR; TCRdb has only the in-frame clones, and not every one. The repertoire holds around 250,000 clones, roughly 89% seen once, with under 0.4% in the top ten. The sample consisted of PBMCs. These receptors came from a woman between 18 and 30 years old in good health and CMV-seronegative.

The chain uses TRBV6-6 and TRBJ1-5; D is ambiguous. This CDR3 has 15 amino acids. Trimming stripped 8 bases from V and 3 bases from J, with 17 bases between. Per the germline V gene, CDR1 is MNHNY and CDR2 is SVGAGI (reference sequence). CDR3 in amino acids: CASYSLGGNNQPQHF. The DNA of the CDR3 is TGTGCCAGCTACTCCCTCGGAGGGAACAATCAGCCCCAGCATTTT.

This clone was seen just once. The V call is TRBV5-1, the J call TRBJ2-3; possibly TRBD1 for D (6 bases). Germline CDR1 SGHRS, CDR2 YFSETQ. Deletions cut 0 bases from V and 5 bases from J, with 7 bases between. CDR3 length: 13 residues. CDR3 in amino acids: CASSLAGEDTQYF. The CDR3 DNA follows: TGCGCCAGCAGCTTGGCAGGGGAAGATACGCAGTATTTT. Full variable domain (rest looked up from reference TRBV5-1 and TRBJ2-3): KAGVTQTPRYLIKTRGQQVTLSCSPISGHRSVSWYQQTPGQGLQFLFEYFSETQRNKGNFPGRFSGRQFSNSRSEMNVSTLELGDSALYLCASSLAGEDTQYFGPGTRLTVL.

The chain is built from TRBV14 and TRBJ1-1, with TRBD1 identical over 9 bases. CDR3 length equals 16 residues. V was clipped by 1 base and J by 1 base; unmatched bases: 4. Germline lookup yields CDR1 SGHDN and CDR2 FVKESK. The CDR3 protein is CASSQVDRGGNTEAFF. CDR3 sequence (DNA): TGTGCCAGCAGCCAAGTGGACAGGGGAGGGAACACTGAAGCTTTCTTT.

This chain links TRBV29-1 with TRBJ2-2; D perhaps matches TRBD2 (6 bases). The CDR3 extends over 14 amino acids. Trimming cost V 6 bases and J 0 bases, with 11 bases left between them. Germline CDR1 and CDR2: SQVTM and ANQGSEA. The CDR3 is CSVGTGANTGELFF. Written as DNA, the CDR3 is TGCAGCGTGGGGACTGGGGCGAACACCGGGGAGCTGTTTTTT.

This clone was seen more than once but under ten times. This chain links TRBV4-1 with TRBJ1-1; D uncertain. Trimming shortened V by 0 bases and J by 1 base, and 15 bases separated the two germline ends. From germline, CDR1 is MGHRA and CDR2 YSYEKL. The CDR3 consists of 17 residues. CDR3 bases: TGCGCCAGCAGCCAAGAGCGGGTGTCAGGACGGAACACTGAAGCTTTCTTT. Protein: CASSQERVSGRNTEAFF.

The rearrangement uses TRBV2 and TRBJ2-1; 13 nucleotides match TRBD2. The CDR3 covers 16 residues. The V gene end was trimmed by 6 bases and the J gene end by 0 bases; junction bases not matched to a gene: 2. Looked up from germline, CDR1 is SNHLY and CDR2 is FYNNEI. Written as DNA, the CDR3 is TGTGCCAGCAGGGGGACTAGCGGGGACTCCTACAATGAGCAGTTCTTC. Translation gives CASRGTSGDSYNEQFF.

The V and J genes are TRBV5-1 and TRBJ1-1; possible D gene TRBD1, 5 bases. V was clipped by 0 bases and J by 4 bases, with 13 bases between them. The CDR3 is made up of 15 amino acids. Germline-derived CDR1 and CDR2 are SGHRS and YFSETQ. CDR3 loop: CASSLESGGGTEAFF. CDR3 DNA: TGCGCCAGCAGCTTGGAATCCGGGGGTGGCACTGAAGCTTTCTTT. Together with reference TRBV5-1 and TRBJ1-1, the CDR3 gives the full variable domain: KAGVTQTPRYLIKTRGQQVTLSCSPISGHRSVSWYQQTPGQGLQFLFEYFSETQRNKGNFPGRFSGRQFSNSRSEMNVSTLELGDSALYLCASSLESGGGTEAFFGQGTRLTVV.

This rearrangement joins TRBV5-6 to TRBJ2-7; D not resolved. The CDR3 runs to 12 residues. Germline CDR1 and CDR2: SGHDT and YYEEEE. Trimming stripped 2 bases from V and 4 bases from J, with 7 bases between. The CDR3 bases are TGTGCCAGCAGCTTTGCGCTGTACGAGCAGTACTTC. It codes for CASSFALYEQYF.

The chain has TRBV6-1 and TRBJ2-7; TRBD2 aligns across 8 bases. After removal of 7 bases from V and 3 bases from J, the junction contained 5 bases not matched to a gene. This CDR3 is 13 amino acids long. Per the germline V gene, CDR1 is MNHNS and CDR2 is SASEGT. The CDR3 region is CASTTTSVYEQYV. CDR3 sequence (DNA): TGTGCCAGCACTACGACTAGCGTCTACGAGCAGTACGTC.

A remark on this clone: At one end, the junction sequence differs from germline, possibly due to a read error. This sequence joins TRBV6-5 and TRBJ1-5; TRBD1 agrees at 9 bases. Germline V lookup: CDR1 MNHEY, CDR2 SVGAGI. The CDR3 totals 14 residues. As DNA, the CDR3 is TGTGCCAGCAGTGATACAGGGGGCAACCAGCCCCAGCATTTT. It encodes CASSDTGGNQPQHF.

The chain links TRBV10-3 to TRBJ2-1, with 7 bases matching TRBD1. Germline V gives CDR1 ENHRY, CDR2 SYGVKD. The CDR3 spans 14 residues. The ends lost 0 bases at V and 10 bases at J; junction bases unmatched: 6. The CDR3 reads CAISESTRQGEQFF. CDR3 bases: TGTGCCATCAGTGAGTCAACGCGACAGGGCGAGCAGTTCTTC.

The rearrangement uses TRBV28 and TRBJ1-5; TRBD1 matches at 8 bases. Germline trimming cut 6 bases from V and 6 bases from J; bases unmatched to any gene: 10. The germline V gene encodes CDR1 MDHEN and CDR2 SYDVKM. This CDR3 has 15 amino acids. In nucleotides, the CDR3 is TGTGCCAGCAGCAGGGGGCCAATCACAGGTCAGCCCCAGCATTTT. This codes for CASSRGPITGQPQHF.

The chain couples TRBV4-2 to TRBJ2-1, with TRBD1 matching over 8 bases. The trim removed 0 bases at V and 16 bases at J, leaving 5 bases unmatched. This CDR3 spans 12 amino acids. Germline V gene data show CDR1 as LGHNA and CDR2 as YNFKEQ. The CDR3 reads CASSQDRDRQFF. DNA for the CDR3: TGTGCCAGCAGCCAAGATCGGGACAGGCAATTCTTC.

CDR3 DNA: TGTGCCAGCAGTTACTCACAGCTGGCCCTTAACTATGGCTACACCTTC. Its protein product is CASSYSQLALNYGYTF. The V and J genes are TRBV6-6 and TRBJ1-2; no reliable D call. The CDR3 is 16 residues long. CDR1 and CDR2 (germline): MNHNY, SVGAGI (reference sequence). Between the trimmed V and J ends, which lost 0 bases and 1 base, there was a span of 12 bases.

The V gene is TRBV5-1, the J gene TRBJ1-6; possibly TRBD1 for D (6 bases). Germline CDR1 is SGHRS and CDR2 is YFSETQ. CDR3 size: 16 residues. V lost 0 bases and J 6 bases, leaving 13 bases between the germline ends. DNA of the CDR3: TGCGCCAGCAGCTTGGCAGGACAGCCTCCTAATTCACCCCTCCACTTT. This sequence encodes CASSLAGQPPNSPLHF.

The chain has TRBV10-1 and TRBJ1-1; unclear D gene. Germline lookup yields CDR1 WNHNN and CDR2 SYGVQD (reference sequence). Trimming left V 2 bases short and J 0 bases short, with 13 bases between. The CDR3 spans 16 residues. The CDR3 here is CASSEASDMMNTEAFF. CDR3 bases: TGCGCCAGCAGTGAGGCCTCAGACATGATGAACACTGAAGCTTTCTTT.

The chain recombines TRBV5-6 with TRBJ2-2, with D maybe TRBD1 (7 bases). This CDR3 contains 16 residues. CDR1 SGHDT and CDR2 YYEEEE come from the germline V gene. Trimming took 0 bases from V and 4 from J, leaving 13 bases between them. For the CDR3, the DNA is TGTGCCAGCAGCTTGGTAGGCCAGGGGGGCACCGGGGAGCTGTTTTTT. This gives the protein CASSLVGQGGTGELFF.

This clone was seen more than once but under ten times. V is TRBV7-2 and J is TRBJ1-6; D is ambiguous. The CDR3 covers 15 residues. With 0 bases removed from V and 8 bases from J, the gap between germline ends came to 11 bases. The germline CDR1 and CDR2 sequences are SGHTA and FQGNSA. The CDR3 here is CASSLAGRSDSPLHF. The CDR3 nucleotides read TGTGCCAGCAGCTTAGCTGGCAGGTCAGATTCACCCCTCCACTTT. Together with reference TRBV7-2 and TRBJ1-6, the CDR3 gives the full variable domain: GAGVSQSPSNKVTEKGKDVELRCDPISGHTALYWYRQSLGQGLEFLIYFQGNSAPDKSGLPSDRFSAERTGGSVSTLTIQRTQQEDSAVYLCASSLAGRSDSPLHFGNGTRLTVT.

J is TRBJ2-2 and V is TRBV6-1, with TRBD1 matching over 8 bases. Germline loops: CDR1 MNHNS, CDR2 SASEGT. The V gene end was trimmed by 4 bases and the J gene end by 7 bases; junction bases not matched to a gene: 5. The CDR3 is 14 residues long. The CDR3, as DNA: TGTGCCAGCAGTGTAACAGGGGGGATCGGGGAGCTGTTTTTT. This encodes CASSVTGGIGELFF.

The chain couples TRBV29-1 to TRBJ2-7; 8 bases are shared with TRBD1. The germline V gene encodes CDR1 SQVTM and CDR2 ANQGSEA. V lost 7 bases, J lost 9 bases, and 14 bases stayed unmatched. This CDR3 has 13 amino acids. CDR3 nucleotides: TGCAGCGCGTGCCGGGACAGGACTACGATGCAGTACTTC. This encodes CSACRDRTTMQYF.

The chain combines TRBV5-4 with TRBJ1-6; 7 bases are shared with TRBD1. The V and J ends lost 4 bases and 10 bases, in that order; junction bases with no gene match: 11. CDR3 length equals 15 residues. Germline assignment: CDR1 SGHNT and CDR2 YYREEE (reference sequence). This chain's CDR3 is CASSPITQGFSPLHF. In DNA form, the CDR3 reads TGTGCCAGCAGCCCAATCACACAGGGGTTCTCACCCCTCCACTTT.

This rearrangement joins TRBV6-1 to TRBJ2-3; D call uncertain. This CDR3 comprises 15 residues. The germline CDR1 and CDR2 sequences are MNHNS and SASEGT. The V end was cut by 6 bases, the J end by 3 bases, with 16 bases between. The CDR3: CASRARWQATDTQYF. In DNA, the CDR3 is TGTGCCAGCAGGGCCCGATGGCAGGCAACAGATACGCAGTATTTT.

This CDR3 is CATSRAKGLAGYQETQYF. For the CDR3, the DNA is TGTGCCACCAGCAGAGCCAAAGGACTAGCGGGGTACCAAGAGACCCAGTACTTC. The V and J genes are TRBV15 and TRBJ2-5; 12 bases fit TRBD2. The germline gives CDR1 LNHNV, CDR2 YYDKDF (reference sequence). V lost 1 base and J lost 0; bases outside the gene matches: 6. The CDR3 runs to 18 residues.

With regard to this clone: Other DNA sequences within the sample encode an identical CDR3. This rearrangement joins TRBV11-2 to TRBJ2-5, with unresolved D. Germline loops: CDR1 SGHAT, CDR2 FQNNGV. V lost 4 bases and J lost 2, with 2 bases in between. CDR3 size: 11 residues. CDR3 coding DNA: TGTGCCAGCAGCTCACAAGAGACCCAGTACTTC. Translation: CASSSQETQYF.

V and J are TRBV12-5 and TRBJ2-7; 7 bases are shared with TRBD2. After removal of 6 bases from V and 2 bases from J, the junction contained 13 bases not matched to a gene. Per germline, CDR1 LGHNT and CDR2 FRNRAP. The CDR3 length is 16 residues. The CDR3 nucleotides read TGTGCTAGTGGCCGAACGGGACGGGGGGAGACCTACGAGCAGTACGTC. This codes for CASGRTGRGETYEQYV.